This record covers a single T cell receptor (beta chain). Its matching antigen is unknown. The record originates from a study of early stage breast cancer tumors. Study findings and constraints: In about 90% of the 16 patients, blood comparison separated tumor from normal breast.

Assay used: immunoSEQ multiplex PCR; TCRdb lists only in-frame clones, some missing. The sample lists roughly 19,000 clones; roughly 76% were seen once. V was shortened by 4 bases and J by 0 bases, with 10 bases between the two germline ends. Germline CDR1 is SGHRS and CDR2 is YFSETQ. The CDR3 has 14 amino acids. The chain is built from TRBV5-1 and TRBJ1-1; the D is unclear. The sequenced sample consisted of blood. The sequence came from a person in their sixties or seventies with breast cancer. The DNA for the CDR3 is TGCGCCAGCAGCGAGGACGGATTGAACACTGAAGCTTTCTTT. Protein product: CASSEDGLNTEAFF.